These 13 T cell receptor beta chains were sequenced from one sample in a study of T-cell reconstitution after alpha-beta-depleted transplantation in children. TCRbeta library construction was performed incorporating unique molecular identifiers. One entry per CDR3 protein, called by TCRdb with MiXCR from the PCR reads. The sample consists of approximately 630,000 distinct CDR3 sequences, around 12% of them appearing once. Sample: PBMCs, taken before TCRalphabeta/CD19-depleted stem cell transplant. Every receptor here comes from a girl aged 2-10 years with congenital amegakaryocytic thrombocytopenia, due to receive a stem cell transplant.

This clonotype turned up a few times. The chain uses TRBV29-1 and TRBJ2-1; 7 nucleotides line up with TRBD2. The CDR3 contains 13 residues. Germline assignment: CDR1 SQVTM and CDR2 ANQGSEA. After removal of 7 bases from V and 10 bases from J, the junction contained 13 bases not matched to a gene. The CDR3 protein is CSGEGRGLGEQFF. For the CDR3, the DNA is TGCAGCGGAGAAGGGAGGGGTTTGGGGGAGCAGTTCTTC.

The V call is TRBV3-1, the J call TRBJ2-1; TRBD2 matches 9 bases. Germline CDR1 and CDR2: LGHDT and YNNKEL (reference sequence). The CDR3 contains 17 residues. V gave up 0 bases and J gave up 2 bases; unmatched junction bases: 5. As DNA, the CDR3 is TGTGCCAGCAGCCAAGAGGGCGGGAGGGCCCCCTACAATGAGCAGTTCTTC. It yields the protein CASSQEGGRAPYNEQFF.

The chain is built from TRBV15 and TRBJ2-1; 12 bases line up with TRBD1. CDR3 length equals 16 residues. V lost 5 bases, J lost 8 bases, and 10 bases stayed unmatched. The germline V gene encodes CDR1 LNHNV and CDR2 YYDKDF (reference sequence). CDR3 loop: CATSRSSGQGAHEQFF. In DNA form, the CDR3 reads TGTGCCACCAGCCGGTCTTCGGGACAGGGGGCACATGAGCAGTTCTTC.

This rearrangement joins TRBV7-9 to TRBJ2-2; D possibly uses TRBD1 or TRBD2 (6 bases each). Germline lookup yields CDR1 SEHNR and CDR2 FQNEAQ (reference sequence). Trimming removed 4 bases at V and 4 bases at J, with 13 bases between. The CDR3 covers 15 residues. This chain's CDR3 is CASSSVGGSTGELFF. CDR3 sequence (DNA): TGTGCCAGCAGCTCGGTGGGGGGCAGCACCGGGGAGCTGTTTTTT.

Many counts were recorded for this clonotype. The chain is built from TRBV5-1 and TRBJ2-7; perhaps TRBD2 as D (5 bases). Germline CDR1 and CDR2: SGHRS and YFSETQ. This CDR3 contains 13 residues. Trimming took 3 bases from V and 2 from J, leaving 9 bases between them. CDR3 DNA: TGCGCCAGCAGCTACCAGGAGGCCTACGAGCAGTACTTC. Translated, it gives CASSYQEAYEQYF.

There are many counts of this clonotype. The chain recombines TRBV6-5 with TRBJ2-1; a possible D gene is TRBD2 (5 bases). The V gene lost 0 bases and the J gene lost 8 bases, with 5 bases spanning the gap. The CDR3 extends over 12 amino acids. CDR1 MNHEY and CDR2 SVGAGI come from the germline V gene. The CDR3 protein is CASSYSGDEQFF. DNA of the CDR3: TGTGCCAGCAGTTACTCGGGAGATGAGCAGTTCTTC.

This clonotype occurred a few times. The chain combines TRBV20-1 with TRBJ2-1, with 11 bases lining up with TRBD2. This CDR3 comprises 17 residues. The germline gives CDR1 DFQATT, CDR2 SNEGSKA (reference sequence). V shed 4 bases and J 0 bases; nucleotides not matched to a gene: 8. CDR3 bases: TGCAGTGCTACCCCGGGACTAGCGGTAAGCTCCTACAATGAGCAGTTCTTC. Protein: CSATPGLAVSSYNEQFF.

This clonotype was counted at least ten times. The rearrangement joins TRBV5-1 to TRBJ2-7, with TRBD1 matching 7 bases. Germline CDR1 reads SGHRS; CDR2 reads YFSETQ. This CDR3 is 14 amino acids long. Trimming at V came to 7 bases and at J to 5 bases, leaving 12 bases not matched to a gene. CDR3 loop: CASRRQGADNEQYF. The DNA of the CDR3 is TGCGCCAGCCGCAGACAGGGAGCGGATAACGAGCAGTACTTC. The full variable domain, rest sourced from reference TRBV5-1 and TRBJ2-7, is KAGVTQTPRYLIKTRGQQVTLSCSPISGHRSVSWYQQTPGQGLQFLFEYFSETQRNKGNFPGRFSGRQFSNSRSEMNVSTLELGDSALYLCASRRQGADNEQYFGPGTRLTVT.

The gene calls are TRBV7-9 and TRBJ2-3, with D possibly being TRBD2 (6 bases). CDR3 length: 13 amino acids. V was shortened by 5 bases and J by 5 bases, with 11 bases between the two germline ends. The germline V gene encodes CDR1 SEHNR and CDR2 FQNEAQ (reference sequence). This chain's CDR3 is CASSPGTGDTQYF. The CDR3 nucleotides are TGTGCCAGCAGCCCGGGGACTGGAGATACGCAGTATTTT.

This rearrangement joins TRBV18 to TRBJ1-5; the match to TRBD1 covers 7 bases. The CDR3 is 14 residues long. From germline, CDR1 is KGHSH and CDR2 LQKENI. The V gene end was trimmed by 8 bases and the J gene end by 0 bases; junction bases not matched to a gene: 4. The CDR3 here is CASTTGVSNQPQHF. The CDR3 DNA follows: TGTGCCAGCACCACAGGGGTTAGCAATCAGCCCCAGCATTTT.

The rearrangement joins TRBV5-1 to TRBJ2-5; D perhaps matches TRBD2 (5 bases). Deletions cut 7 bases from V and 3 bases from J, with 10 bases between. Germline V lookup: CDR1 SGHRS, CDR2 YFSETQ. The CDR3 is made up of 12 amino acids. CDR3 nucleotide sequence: TGCGCCAGCGGCGACGGGGAAGAGACCCAGTACTTC. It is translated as CASGDGEETQYF.

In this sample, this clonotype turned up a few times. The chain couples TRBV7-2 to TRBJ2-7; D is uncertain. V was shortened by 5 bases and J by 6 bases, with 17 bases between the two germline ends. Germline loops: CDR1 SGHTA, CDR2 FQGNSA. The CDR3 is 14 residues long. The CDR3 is CASSEVWGPGEQYF. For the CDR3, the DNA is TGTGCCAGCAGCGAAGTCTGGGGTCCAGGCGAGCAGTACTTC. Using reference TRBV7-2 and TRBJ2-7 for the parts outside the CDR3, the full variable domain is GAGVSQSPSNKVTEKGKDVELRCDPISGHTALYWYRQSLGQGLEFLIYFQGNSAPDKSGLPSDRFSAERTGGSVSTLTIQRTQQEDSAVYLCASSEVWGPGEQYFGPGTRLTVT.

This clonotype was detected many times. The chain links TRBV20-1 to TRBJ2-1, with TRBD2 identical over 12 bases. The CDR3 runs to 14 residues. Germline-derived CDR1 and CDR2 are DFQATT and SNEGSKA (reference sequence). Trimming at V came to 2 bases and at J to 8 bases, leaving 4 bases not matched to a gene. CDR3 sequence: CSARTSGRWDEQFF. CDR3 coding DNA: TGCAGTGCTAGAACTAGCGGGAGGTGGGATGAGCAGTTCTTC.